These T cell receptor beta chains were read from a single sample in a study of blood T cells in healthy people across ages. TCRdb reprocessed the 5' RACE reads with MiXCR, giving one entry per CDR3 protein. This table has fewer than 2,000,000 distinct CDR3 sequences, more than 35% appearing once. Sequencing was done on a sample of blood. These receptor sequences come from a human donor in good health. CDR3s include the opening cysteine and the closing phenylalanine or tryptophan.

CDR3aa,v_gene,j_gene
CSARDRRTAYNEQFF,TRBV20-1,TRBJ2-1
CSAREGTGPYEQYF,TRBV20-1,TRBJ2-7
CASSLARQETQYF,TRBV7-2,TRBJ2-5
CASSYSYSVGDTQYF,TRBV6-5,TRBJ2-3
CSAGTTSVGQGDTQYF,TRBV20-1,TRBJ2-3
CASRGLFAGGHNEQFF,TRBV12-3/TRBV12-4,TRBJ2-1
CASSQRRTAHYGYTF,TRBV4-3,TRBJ1-2
CASSVGLQETQYF,TRBV2,TRBJ2-5
CASSVASAGDTQYF,TRBV9,TRBJ2-3
CASSSSLTSYGYTF,TRBV28,TRBJ1-2
CASSPSPGGLVEKLFF,TRBV7-2,TRBJ1-4
CASRDRTGRTEAFF,TRBV6-2/TRBV6-3,TRBJ1-1
CASTQGQLQETQYF,TRBV6-1,TRBJ2-5
CASSFSRWETQYF,TRBV7-3,TRBJ2-5
CAWSSGSDTQYF,TRBV30,TRBJ2-3
CSAKSGEGGTQYF,TRBV20-1,TRBJ2-3
CASLALVPVGYGYTF,TRBV18,TRBJ1-2
CASSLQGQDTQYF,TRBV7-7,TRBJ2-3
CASSARDRRNNEQFF,TRBV4-1,TRBJ2-1
CASSQIPLRGLVLSRADTQYF,TRBV11-1,TRBJ2-3
CASSLAGGYLEQFF,TRBV7-9,TRBJ2-1
CASSPAVGEQYF,TRBV7-2,.
CSATESGRVADTQYF,TRBV29-1,TRBJ2-3
CASSPPGTELYGYTF,TRBV7-2,TRBJ1-2
CASSSFNYGYTF,TRBV9,TRBJ1-2
CASSLAALAGASNEQFF,TRBV12-3/TRBV12-4,TRBJ2-1
CSAKRAGSSYNEQFF,TRBV20-1,TRBJ2-1
CSGYTGGETQYF,TRBV29-1,TRBJ2-5
CVSSLDPWTNEKLFF,TRBV12-3/TRBV12-4,TRBJ1-4
CSVERQGRGYTF,TRBV29-1,TRBJ1-2
CASSLWSTPNTGELFF,TRBV7-2,TRBJ2-2
CASSPKDSARLGDEKLFF,TRBV5-1,TRBJ1-4
CASSESGGASSDEQFF,TRBV25-1,TRBJ2-1
CASSPLGPQPGYNEQFF,TRBV6-1,TRBJ2-1
CASSLGYRVDEQYF,TRBV7-9,.
CATSDARHEAFF,TRBV24-1,TRBJ1-1
CSAIINPLEDEQYF,TRBV20-1,.
CASSLVGVQYNSPLHF,TRBV5-1,TRBJ1-6
CASSRGSPSNQPQHF,TRBV28,TRBJ1-5
CASSLASQQFF,TRBV13,TRBJ2-1
CSVEERTGGYEQYF,TRBV29-1,TRBJ2-7
CASTGHQQGSYEQYF,TRBV6-1,TRBJ2-7
CATSRDLKGSLAFF,TRBV15,TRBJ1-1
CASKTGTGSVGYTF,TRBV9,TRBJ1-2
CASGNRVKRLEAFF,TRBV6-2/TRBV6-3,TRBJ1-1
CATTSGGARRETQYF,TRBV10-3,TRBJ2-5
CASSPSTGSYNEQYF,TRBV7-7,.
CASSNLAGASDEQFF,TRBV6-4,TRBJ2-1
CASSLEVGRYNEQFF,TRBV7-6,TRBJ2-1
CASSLNRVNSPLHF,TRBV12-3/TRBV12-4,TRBJ1-6
CATSKRGLANEQFF,TRBV24-1,TRBJ2-1
CSVGERTGYGYTF,TRBV29-1,TRBJ1-2
CAISESEQGRTDTQYF,TRBV10-3,TRBJ2-3